The 27 T cell receptor beta chains below all came from one sample that was sequenced in a study of cytomegalovirus exposure and HLA in healthy donors. PCR amplification relied on 60 Vbeta primers (plus 13 Jbeta primers). Clones were read by immunoSEQ multiplex PCR, and TCRdb kept only the in-frame ones, dropping some. This sample contains under 90,000 clones. The sequencing sample was made of PBMCs. All receptors derive from a man aged 45-65 years in good health and CMV-seropositive.

The genes are TRBV27 and TRBJ2-5; the D gene is possibly TRBD2 (5 bases). Germline CDR1 and CDR2: MNHEY and SMNVEV (reference sequence). The CDR3 totals 14 residues. V was pared by 5 bases and J by 5 bases, with 15 bases between. The CDR3 region is CASSDSLDAETQYF. CDR3 coding DNA: TGTGCCAGCAGTGACTCACTAGATGCCGAGACCCAGTACTTC.

The V and J genes are TRBV27 and TRBJ1-1; D is perhaps TRBD1 (5 bases). Trimming removed 0 bases from V and 6 bases from J, with 11 bases in between. The CDR3 covers 14 residues. Germline V gives CDR1 MNHEY, CDR2 SMNVEV (reference sequence). The CDR3 DNA reads as TGTGCCAGCAGTTTATCCGGCAGGGTCGCTGAAGCTTTCTTT. The encoded protein is CASSLSGRVAEAFF.

CDR3 sequence reads: CASSTRTGKTEAFF. CDR3 nucleotides: TGTGCCAGCAGTACAAGGACAGGGAAGACTGAAGCTTTCTTT. The rearrangement links TRBV6-5 to TRBJ1-1; 8 positions match TRBD1. The CDR3 sequence is 14 residues long. In germline, CDR1 is MNHEY, CDR2 SVGAGI. Losses at the gene ends were 5 bases for V and 5 bases for J; bases not matched to a gene: 7.

The CDR3 spells CASSYGTSGTYEQYF. DNA for the CDR3: TGTGCCAGCAGCTACGGGACTAGCGGAACCTACGAGCAGTACTTC. The chain is built from TRBV5-4 and TRBJ2-7, with TRBD2 matching over 11 bases. CDR1 and CDR2 from the germline V gene are SGHNT and YYREEE (reference sequence). CDR3 length: 15 amino acids. V lost 3 bases to trimming and J lost 2 bases; unmatched junction nucleotides: 4.

The V call is TRBV27, the J call TRBJ2-7; TRBD1 is a possible D gene (6 bases). The CDR3 loop spans 14 amino acids. CDR1 is MNHEY, CDR2 SMNVEV, per germline (reference sequence). Trimming removed 6 bases at V and 0 bases at J, with 12 bases between. CDR3 coding DNA: TGTGCCAGCAGACGGGACACTGGCTCCTACGAGCAGTACTTC. This sequence encodes CASRRDTGSYEQYF.

The chain links TRBV30 to TRBJ2-1; maybe TRBD1 (9 bases). Per germline, CDR1 GTSNPN and CDR2 SVGIG (reference sequence). V was cut by 4 bases and J by 6 bases, with 19 bases left in between. CDR3 length equals 15 residues. Here the CDR3 reads CAWTGGGQGVNEQFF. CDR3 sequence (DNA): TGTGCCTGGACCGGGGGGGGACAGGGAGTCAATGAGCAGTTCTTC.

This sequence joins TRBV5-6 and TRBJ1-2, with 9 bases identical to TRBD1. CDR3 size: 15 residues. Germline V gene sequence: CDR1 SGHDT, CDR2 YYEEEE. Trimming cost V 2 bases and J 6 bases; bases outside gene matches: 8. The CDR3 here is CASSFPGQGPHGYTF. The CDR3 region has the DNA TGTGCCAGCAGCTTCCCGGGACAGGGACCACATGGCTACACCTTC.

The rearrangement links TRBV27 to TRBJ2-5, with unresolved D. CDR1 and CDR2 from the germline V gene are MNHEY and SMNVEV (reference sequence). The germline V and J ends were trimmed by 4 bases and 1 base, with 16 bases remaining between them. This CDR3 has 16 residues. The CDR3 sequence: CASSSQANRRQETQYF. Here the CDR3 DNA reads TGTGCCAGCAGTTCGCAGGCAAATAGGCGCCAAGAGACCCAGTACTTC.

Of note for this clone: Other DNA sequences of this sample code for an identical CDR3. This chain's CDR3 is CALRKLEGLAVSTDTQYF. The CDR3 nucleotides read TGTGCCCTAAGAAAGTTGGAGGGTCTAGCGGTTAGCACAGATACGCAGTATTTT. V usage is TRBV19 and J usage is TRBJ2-3; 7 bases align to TRBD2. V was clipped by 11 bases and J by 0 bases; unmatched bases: 20. Germline CDR1 is LNHDA and CDR2 is SQIVND (reference sequence). The CDR3 is 18 residues long.

J is TRBJ2-2 and V is TRBV9; TRBD2 agrees at 13 bases. Trimming took 3 bases from V and 2 from J; bases not matched to a gene: 7. This CDR3 comprises 18 residues. Germline lookup yields CDR1 SGDLS and CDR2 YYNGEE. CDR3 loop: CASSAKTSGGDNTGELFF. For the CDR3, the DNA is TGTGCCAGCAGCGCAAAAACTAGCGGGGGGGATAACACCGGGGAGCTGTTTTTT. Combining the CDR3 with reference TRBV9 and TRBJ2-2 gives the whole variable domain DSGVTQTPKHLITATGQRVTLRCSPRSGDLSVYWYQQSLDQGLQFLIQYYNGEERAKGNILERFSAQQFPDLHSELNLSSLELGDSALYFCASSAKTSGGDNTGELFFGEGSRLTVL.

The CDR3 protein is CASSLQGRDTQYF. CDR3 sequence (DNA): TGTGCCAGCAGTCTCCAAGGGAGGGATACGCAGTATTTT. This chain uses TRBV6-5 with TRBJ2-3; maybe TRBD2 (6 bases). The germline CDR1 and CDR2 sequences are MNHEY and SVGAGI. Between the trimmed V and J ends, which lost 5 bases and 6 bases, there was a span of 12 bases. The CDR3 covers 13 residues.

The chain joins TRBV5-4 to TRBJ1-3; a possible D gene is TRBD1 (6 bases). Trimming removed 4 bases at V and 4 bases at J, with 15 bases between. Per germline, CDR1 SGHNT and CDR2 YYREEE (reference sequence). The CDR3 has 15 residues. The CDR3 DNA sequence: TGTGCCAGCAGCCCGGCGGGGGCGAAAGGAAACACCATATATTTT. Its protein is CASSPAGAKGNTIYF. Based on the CDR3 plus reference TRBV5-4 and TRBJ1-3, the full variable domain is ETGVTQSPTHLIKTRGQQVTLRCSSQSGHNTVSWYQQALGQGPQFIFQYYREEENGRGNFPPRFSGLQFPNYSSELNVNALELDDSALYLCASSPAGAKGNTIYFGEGSWLTVV.

The V and J genes are TRBV7-3 and TRBJ2-7, with 9 bases lining up with TRBD1. CDR1 and CDR2 (germline): SGHTA, FQGTGA. The CDR3 has 17 amino acids. The V segment lost 5 bases and the J segment 0 bases; nucleotides outside the gene matches: 11. The CDR3 is CASSALPGTGLSYEQYV. DNA of the CDR3: TGTGCCAGCAGCGCCTTGCCCGGGACAGGGCTCTCCTACGAGCAGTACGTC.

The genes are TRBV7-3 and TRBJ2-1; D ambiguous. From germline, CDR1 is SGHTA and CDR2 FQGTGA. V shed 5 bases and J shed 6 bases, with 11 bases lying between them. The CDR3 is 13 amino acids. This CDR3 reads CASSPPDSNEQFF. The CDR3 bases are TGTGCCAGCAGCCCTCCAGACTCCAATGAGCAGTTCTTC.

The chain links TRBV27 to TRBJ1-5, with D possibly being TRBD1 (5 bases). The CDR3 contains 13 residues. Germline CDR1 reads MNHEY; CDR2 reads SMNVEV (reference sequence). V lost 3 bases to trimming and J lost 2 bases, with 5 bases between them. CDR3 sequence: CASSLGRNQPQHF. The DNA for the CDR3 is TGTGCCAGCAGTTTGGGGCGCAATCAGCCCCAGCATTTT.

The CDR3 DNA sequence: TGTGCCAGCAGTTTGGGTGGAGGATTCTCCTACGAGCAGTACTTC. Translated, it gives CASSLGGGFSYEQYF. The V gene is TRBV28, the J gene TRBJ2-7; D is perhaps TRBD2 (5 bases). This CDR3 has 15 residues. Germline V lookup: CDR1 MDHEN, CDR2 SYDVKM. V lost 3 bases and J lost 0, with 12 bases in between.

This chain joins TRBV9 and TRBJ1-3, with 9 bases lining up with TRBD1. The germline CDR1 and CDR2 sequences are SGDLS and YYNGEE. V was pared by 3 bases and J by 2 bases, with 9 bases of the junction left unmatched. The CDR3 contains 17 residues. DNA for the CDR3: TGTGCCAGCAGCGCACAGGGGGCAGTGCTTCCTGGAAACACCATATATTTT. Translation: CASSAQGAVLPGNTIYF. Full variable domain (remainder filled in from reference TRBV9 and TRBJ1-3): DSGVTQTPKHLITATGQRVTLRCSPRSGDLSVYWYQQSLDQGLQFLIQYYNGEERAKGNILERFSAQQFPDLHSELNLSSLELGDSALYFCASSAQGAVLPGNTIYFGEGSWLTVV.

The chain is built from TRBV9 and TRBJ2-3; D perhaps matches TRBD2 (5 bases). The CDR3 has 15 amino acids. V dropped 6 bases and J dropped 1 base, with 15 bases sitting between them. CDR1 is SGDLS and CDR2 is YYNGEE in the germline V gene. CDR3 amino acids: CASTPASSRTDTQYF. The CDR3 DNA reads TGTGCCAGCACCCCGGCTAGCTCACGCACAGATACGCAGTATTTT.

V gene TRBV18 combines with J gene TRBJ1-2, with 10 bases identical to TRBD1. The V and J ends lost 0 bases and 2 bases, in that order; junction bases with no gene match: 0. This CDR3 comprises 15 residues. CDR1 and CDR2 from the germline V gene are KGHSH and LQKENI. The CDR3 DNA reads TGTGCCAGCTCACCACCGGGACAGGGGAACTATGGCTACACCTTC. This sequence encodes CASSPPGQGNYGYTF. Full variable domain (outside the CDR3, taken from reference TRBV18 and TRBJ1-2): NAGVMQNPRHLVRRRGQEARLRCSPMKGHSHVYWYRQLPEEGLKFMVYLQKENIIDESGMPKERFSAEFPKEGPSILRIQQVVRGDSAAYFCASSPPGQGNYGYTFGSGTRLTVV.

The V gene is TRBV6-1, the J gene TRBJ2-7; TRBD1 might be the D (5 bases). Trimming pared 4 bases from V and 2 bases from J, leaving 9 bases between. Germline assignment: CDR1 MNHNS and CDR2 SASEGT. The CDR3 has 13 amino acids. CDR3 coding DNA: TGTGCCAGCAGTGTTAGGGGTCCCTACGAGCAGTACTTC. Translated, it gives CASSVRGPYEQYF.

V is TRBV28 and J is TRBJ2-7; no definite D call. CDR3 size: 12 residues. In germline, CDR1 is MDHEN, CDR2 SYDVKM. V lost 5 bases and J lost 3, with 8 bases in between. In DNA form, the CDR3 reads TGTGCCAGCAGTCAGATGATCTACGAGCAGTACTTC. Its translation is CASSQMIYEQYF.

The chain combines TRBV15 with TRBJ1-4; TRBD1 aligns across 7 bases. This CDR3 has 17 amino acids. Germline assignment: CDR1 LNHNV and CDR2 YYDKDF (reference sequence). V was clipped by 0 bases and J by 1 base; unmatched bases: 5. The chain's CDR3 is CATSRDYRGQTNEKLFF. CDR3 bases: TGTGCCACCAGCAGAGATTACAGGGGCCAAACTAATGAAAAACTGTTTTTT.

The chain combines TRBV10-1 with TRBJ1-6, with D hard to call. CDR1 WNHNN and CDR2 SYGVQD come from the germline V gene (reference sequence). The V end lost 7 bases, the J end lost 6 bases, and 16 bases lay between the germline ends. This CDR3 region has 15 residues. CDR3 residues: CASTFLGPGNSPLHF. Written as DNA, the CDR3 is TGCGCCAGCACTTTCCTGGGCCCCGGTAATTCACCCCTCCACTTT.

The genes are TRBV7-3 and TRBJ2-7; tentatively, D is TRBD2 (5 bases). The V end was cut by 2 bases, the J end by 0 bases, with 11 bases between. This CDR3 region has 15 residues. Germline CDR1 SGHTA, CDR2 FQGTGA. CDR3 DNA: TGTGCCAGCAGCTTAGGGAGAATCAGCTCCTACGAGCAGTACGTC. Translation: CASSLGRISSYEQYV.

CDR3 DNA: TGCGCCAGCAGCTTGGACAGGGCCCTTCTGGGCTACACCTTC. The encoded protein is CASSLDRALLGYTF. The chain uses TRBV5-1 and TRBJ1-2, with D possibly matching TRBD1 (6 bases). The V end was cut by 0 bases, the J end by 8 bases, with 14 bases between. The CDR3 spans 14 residues. The germline gives CDR1 SGHRS, CDR2 YFSETQ.

In nucleotides, the CDR3 is TGTGCCAGCAGCTCGTTATTCCGGGAGGGCGGCTACACCTTC. Encoded protein: CASSSLFREGGYTF. This sequence joins TRBV5-6 and TRBJ1-2; D unclear. Germline V gene lookup returns CDR1 SGHDT and CDR2 YYEEEE. The CDR3 contains 14 residues. The V end was cut by 3 bases, the J end by 8 bases, with 17 bases between.

The chain recombines TRBV9 with TRBJ1-1, with 10 positions matching TRBD1. The CDR3 loop spans 15 amino acids. The J segment lost 5 bases and the V segment lost 4 bases, leaving 8 bases of the junction unmatched. The V gene's germline CDR1 is SGDLS and CDR2 YYNGEE. The CDR3 nucleotides are TGTGCCAGCAGCCCCTGGACAGGGGGAGGTACTGAAGCTTTCTTT. Amino acid sequence: CASSPWTGGGTEAFF.